This is a list of T cell receptor beta chains from one sample in a study of cytomegalovirus exposure and HLA in healthy donors. The data were produced by immunoSEQ multiplex PCR, yet TCRdb's version contains in-frame clones alone and is incomplete. The repertoire consists of 90,000 to 120,000 clones, with 60% to 75% occurring once and the leading ten covering about 8%. Sequencing was done on a sample of PBMCs. The receptors shown here come from a man between 25 and 39 years old in good health and CMV-seronegative. The CDR3 runs from the conserved cysteine through the conserved F or W. D genes are given only for firm matches. A row's size may be missing; if present it is once, few, many or a size class.

-	TRBD1	TRBV6-4	TRBJ2-7	CASSTDRGFYEQYF	TGTGCCAGCAGTACGGACAGGGGATTCTACGAGCAGTACTTC
once	-	TRBV28	TRBJ1-2	CASSFNSRRGYTF	TGTGCCAGCAGTTTTAATTCTCGGCGGGGCTACACCTTC
-	-	TRBV27	TRBJ1-2	CASSEYEMGGGYTF	TGTGCCAGCAGTGAATATGAGATGGGGGGTGGCTACACCTTC
-	-	TRBV6-1	TRBJ2-1	CASSDSGLGEQFF	TGTGCCAGCAGTGATTCAGGGCTGGGTGAGCAGTTCTTC
-	TRBD1	TRBV28	TRBJ2-7	CATTGQGGHEQYF	TGTGCCACTACGGGACAGGGCGGGCACGAGCAGTACTTC
once	TRBD2	TRBV5-4	TRBJ2-3	CASSGSGLAGGPMRTDTQYF	TGTGCCAGCAGCGGCTCCGGACTAGCGGGAGGTCCAATGCGCACAGATACGCAGTATTTT
-	TRBD1	TRBV5-1	TRBJ1-4	CASSSGTGESLGEKLFF	TGCGCCAGCAGCTCCGGGACAGGGGAATCTTTAGGGGAAAAACTGTTTTTT
-	-	TRBV11-2	TRBJ2-3	CASSTTRGSTSTDTQYF	TGTGCCAGCAGCACAACTCGGGGGTCCACTAGCACAGATACGCAGTATTTT
-	TRBD1	TRBV2	TRBJ1-2	CASRWDSYGYTF	TGTGCCAGCAGGTGGGACAGTTATGGCTACACCTTC
-	-	TRBV18	TRBJ1-3	CASSPPRAGNTIYF	TGTGCCAGCTCACCACCCAGGGCTGGAAACACCATATATTTT
few	-	TRBV6-1	TRBJ1-1	CASGQPNTEAFF	TGTGCCAGCGGGCAGCCGAACACTGAAGCTTTCTTT
-	-	TRBV2	TRBJ2-5	CASSEETQYF	TGTGCCAGCAGCGAAGAGACCCAGTACTTC
few	-	TRBV19	TRBJ1-5	CASSRGGVFGNQPQHF	TGTGCCAGTAGTAGGGGAGGGGTGTTTGGCAATCAGCCCCAGCATTTT
-	TRBD2	TRBV19	TRBJ2-1	CASGLDSYNEQFF	TGTGCCAGTGGACTAGACTCCTACAATGAGCAGTTCTTC
-	-	TRBV6-6	TRBJ2-5	CASSSQDRQETQYF	TGTGCCAGCAGTTCCCAAGACAGGCAAGAGACCCAGTACTTC
-	-	TRBV7-2	TRBJ1-1	CASSLAGRAEAFF	TGTGCCAGCAGCTTAGCTGGGAGGGCTGAAGCTTTCTTT
-	TRBD1	TRBV2	TRBJ1-5	CASSLGQASNQPQHF	TGTGCCAGCAGTTTGGGACAGGCTAGCAATCAGCCCCAGCATTTT
-	TRBD1	TRBV5-1	TRBJ1-6	CASSSQGARDSPLHF	TGCGCCAGCAGCTCACAGGGGGCAAGGGATTCACCCCTCCACTTT
-	TRBD2	TRBV27	TRBJ2-1	CASSSSSGGSYNEQFF	TGTGCCAGCAGTTCCTCTAGCGGGGGGTCCTACAATGAGCAGTTCTTC
-	-	TRBV7-3	TRBJ2-2	CASSSRTVSGELFF	TGTGCCAGCAGCTCCCGGACAGTCTCCGGGGAGCTGTTTTTT
-	TRBD1	TRBV27	TRBJ1-1	CASSTGQVRAEAFF	TGTGCCAGCAGTACAGGACAGGTACGAGCTGAAGCTTTCTTT
-	-	TRBV19	TRBJ1-4	CASSIAGVRTNEKLFF	TGTGCCAGTAGTATCGCGGGGGTTAGAACTAATGAAAAACTGTTTTTT
-	-	TRBV7-2	TRBJ2-2	CASSHQEGSEELFF	TGTGCCAGCAGCCACCAGGAGGGCTCGGAGGAGCTGTTTTTT
once	TRBD1	TRBV19	TRBJ2-5	CASSRPPGQGKETQYF	TGTGCCAGTAGTAGGCCGCCGGGACAGGGGAAAGAGACCCAGTACTTC
-	-	TRBV6-1	TRBJ2-1	CATGGSINEQFF	TGTGCCACCGGGGGTTCCATCAATGAGCAGTTCTTC
-	-	TRBV6-6	TRBJ2-3	CASSYRRGRGDTQYF	TGTGCCAGCAGTTATAGGCGGGGGCGAGGGGATACGCAGTATTTT
-	-	TRBV6-1	TRBJ2-3	CASSEYGAGPDTQYF	TGTGCCAGCAGTGAATATGGGGCAGGGCCAGATACGCAGTATTTT
once	-	TRBV19	TRBJ1-1	CASSSQMNTEAFF	TGTGCCAGTAGTAGTCAGATGAACACTGAAGCTTTCTTT
-	-	TRBV30	TRBJ2-7	CAWQTGRTYEQYF	TGTGCCTGGCAGACAGGCCGAACCTACGAGCAGTACTTC
-	TRBD1	TRBV6-1	TRBJ2-7	CASSEDGTGGYEQYF	TGTGCCAGCAGTGAAGATGGGACAGGGGGCTACGAGCAGTACTTC
-	-	TRBV7-9	TRBJ1-1	CASSLDGANTEAFF	TGTGCCAGCAGCTTAGATGGGGCGAACACTGAAGCTTTCTTT
medium-sized	TRBD2	TRBV7-9	TRBJ2-1	CASSSSGGAYNEQFF	TGTGCCAGCAGCTCCAGCGGGGGGGCCTACAATGAGCAGTTCTTC
-	TRBD1	TRBV29-1	TRBJ1-3	CSVRTGSGNTIYF	TGCAGCGTCCGGACAGGGTCTGGAAACACCATATATTTT
-	-	TRBV28	TRBJ1-3	CASAPGFSGNTIYF	TGTGCCAGCGCTCCAGGTTTCTCTGGAAACACCATATATTTT
few	-	TRBV10-3	TRBJ2-2	CAISESVLFGTGTGELFF	TGTGCCATCAGTGAGTCCGTACTCTTTGGGACTGGGACCGGGGAGCTGTTTTTT
-	-	TRBV11-2	TRBJ1-1	CASRVVGGSTEAFF	TGTGCCAGCAGGGTAGTGGGGGGGTCCACTGAAGCTTTCTTT
-	TRBD1	TRBV7-9	TRBJ1-1	CASSPGQGGNTEAFF	TGTGCCAGCAGCCCGGGACAGGGAGGGAACACTGAAGCTTTCTTT
-	TRBD1	TRBV7-3	TRBJ2-2	CASSPMGTELLGELFF	TGTGCCAGCAGCCCTATGGGGACAGAGCTCCTCGGGGAGCTGTTTTTT
-	TRBD1	TRBV2	TRBJ1-6	CASSTAGGQGALRSPLHF	TGTGCCAGCAGTACTGCAGGCGGACAGGGGGCTTTACGTTCACCCCTCCACTTT
-	TRBD2	TRBV5-1	TRBJ2-5	CASSWVGSGSFQETQYF	TGCGCCAGCAGCTGGGTTGGAAGCGGGAGTTTCCAAGAGACCCAGTACTTC
-	TRBD2	TRBV9	TRBJ2-3	CASSPSGLAGLGTDTQYF	TGTGCCAGCAGCCCGTCAGGACTAGCGGGGCTAGGCACAGATACGCAGTATTTT
-	-	TRBV5-6	TRBJ2-7	CASSPPALSRGCYEQYF	TGTGCCAGCAGCCCCCCGGCGCTAAGCAGGGGATGCTACGAGCAGTACTTC
-	TRBD2	TRBV25-1	TRBJ2-2	CASSEVSGAGGEHRGAVF	TGTGCCAGCAGTGAAGTATCCGGAGCGGGAGGCGAGCACCGGGGAGCTGTTTTT
once	TRBD1	TRBV30	TRBJ2-5	CAGDLTGAQETQYF	TGTGCCGGAGATTTGACAGGGGCTCAAGAGACCCAGTACTTC
-	TRBD1	TRBV15	TRBJ1-3	CATSETMGRGLGNTIYF	TGTGCCACCAGCGAGACCATGGGCAGGGGGCTTGGAAACACCATATATTTT
-	TRBD2	TRBV5-1	TRBJ2-1	CASGPGLDNEQFF	TGCGCCAGCGGGCCGGGACTAGACAATGAGCAGTTCTTC
-	-	TRBV11-3	TRBJ2-2	CASSFSSGELFF	TGTGCCAGCAGCTTCTCGTCCGGGGAGCTGTTTTTT
few	-	TRBV4-2	TRBJ1-1	CASSQSPTGNTEAFF	TGTGCCAGCAGCCAATCGCCCACAGGGAACACTGAAGCTTTCTTT
-	-	TRBV9	TRBJ1-5	CASSVSYSSNQPQHF	TGTGCCAGCAGCGTAAGTTACAGTAGCAATCAGCCCCAGCATTTT
-	-	TRBV9	TRBJ2-1	CASSGSLATGNQFF	TGTGCCAGCAGCGGCAGCCTCGCTACAGGGAATCAGTTCTTC
-	TRBD1	TRBV13	TRBJ1-1	CASSPRPTGGSGEAFF	TGTGCCAGCAGCCCCCGACCGACAGGGGGAAGTGGTGAAGCTTTCTTT
-	-	TRBV18	TRBJ1-1	CASSPPVADTVEAFF	TGTGCCAGCTCACCACCGGTGGCCGATACAGTTGAAGCTTTCTTT
once	TRBD2	TRBV5-1	TRBJ2-3	CASSLDREGSDTQYF	TGCGCCAGCAGCTTAGATAGGGAGGGGTCAGATACGCAGTATTTT
-	TRBD1	TRBV6-5	TRBJ1-6	CASSRDRDNSPLHF	TGTGCCAGCAGTCGGGACAGGGATAATTCACCCCTCCACTTT
-	-	TRBV29-1	TRBJ1-1	CSGYLNTEAFF	TGCAGCGGGTACTTGAACACTGAAGCTTTCTTT
-	TRBD1	TRBV4-1	TRBJ1-5	CASRPSGTGNQPQHF	TGCGCCAGCAGGCCCTCCGGGACAGGGAATCAGCCCCAGCATTTT
few	-	TRBV27	TRBJ1-2	CASSLQGYRGYTF	TGTGCCAGCAGTTTACAGGGTTATAGGGGCTACACCTTC
-	TRBD2	TRBV7-2	TRBJ2-7	CASSFGTSLYEQYF	TGTGCCAGCAGCTTCGGGACTAGCCTCTACGAGCAGTACTTC
-	-	TRBV28	TRBJ1-1	CASSFHRLGANTEAFF	TGTGCCAGCAGTTTCCACAGGCTGGGGGCGAACACTGAAGCTTTCTTT
-	-	TRBV10-3	TRBJ2-7	CAISERSYEQYF	TGTGCCATCAGTGAACGCAGCTACGAGCAGTACTTC